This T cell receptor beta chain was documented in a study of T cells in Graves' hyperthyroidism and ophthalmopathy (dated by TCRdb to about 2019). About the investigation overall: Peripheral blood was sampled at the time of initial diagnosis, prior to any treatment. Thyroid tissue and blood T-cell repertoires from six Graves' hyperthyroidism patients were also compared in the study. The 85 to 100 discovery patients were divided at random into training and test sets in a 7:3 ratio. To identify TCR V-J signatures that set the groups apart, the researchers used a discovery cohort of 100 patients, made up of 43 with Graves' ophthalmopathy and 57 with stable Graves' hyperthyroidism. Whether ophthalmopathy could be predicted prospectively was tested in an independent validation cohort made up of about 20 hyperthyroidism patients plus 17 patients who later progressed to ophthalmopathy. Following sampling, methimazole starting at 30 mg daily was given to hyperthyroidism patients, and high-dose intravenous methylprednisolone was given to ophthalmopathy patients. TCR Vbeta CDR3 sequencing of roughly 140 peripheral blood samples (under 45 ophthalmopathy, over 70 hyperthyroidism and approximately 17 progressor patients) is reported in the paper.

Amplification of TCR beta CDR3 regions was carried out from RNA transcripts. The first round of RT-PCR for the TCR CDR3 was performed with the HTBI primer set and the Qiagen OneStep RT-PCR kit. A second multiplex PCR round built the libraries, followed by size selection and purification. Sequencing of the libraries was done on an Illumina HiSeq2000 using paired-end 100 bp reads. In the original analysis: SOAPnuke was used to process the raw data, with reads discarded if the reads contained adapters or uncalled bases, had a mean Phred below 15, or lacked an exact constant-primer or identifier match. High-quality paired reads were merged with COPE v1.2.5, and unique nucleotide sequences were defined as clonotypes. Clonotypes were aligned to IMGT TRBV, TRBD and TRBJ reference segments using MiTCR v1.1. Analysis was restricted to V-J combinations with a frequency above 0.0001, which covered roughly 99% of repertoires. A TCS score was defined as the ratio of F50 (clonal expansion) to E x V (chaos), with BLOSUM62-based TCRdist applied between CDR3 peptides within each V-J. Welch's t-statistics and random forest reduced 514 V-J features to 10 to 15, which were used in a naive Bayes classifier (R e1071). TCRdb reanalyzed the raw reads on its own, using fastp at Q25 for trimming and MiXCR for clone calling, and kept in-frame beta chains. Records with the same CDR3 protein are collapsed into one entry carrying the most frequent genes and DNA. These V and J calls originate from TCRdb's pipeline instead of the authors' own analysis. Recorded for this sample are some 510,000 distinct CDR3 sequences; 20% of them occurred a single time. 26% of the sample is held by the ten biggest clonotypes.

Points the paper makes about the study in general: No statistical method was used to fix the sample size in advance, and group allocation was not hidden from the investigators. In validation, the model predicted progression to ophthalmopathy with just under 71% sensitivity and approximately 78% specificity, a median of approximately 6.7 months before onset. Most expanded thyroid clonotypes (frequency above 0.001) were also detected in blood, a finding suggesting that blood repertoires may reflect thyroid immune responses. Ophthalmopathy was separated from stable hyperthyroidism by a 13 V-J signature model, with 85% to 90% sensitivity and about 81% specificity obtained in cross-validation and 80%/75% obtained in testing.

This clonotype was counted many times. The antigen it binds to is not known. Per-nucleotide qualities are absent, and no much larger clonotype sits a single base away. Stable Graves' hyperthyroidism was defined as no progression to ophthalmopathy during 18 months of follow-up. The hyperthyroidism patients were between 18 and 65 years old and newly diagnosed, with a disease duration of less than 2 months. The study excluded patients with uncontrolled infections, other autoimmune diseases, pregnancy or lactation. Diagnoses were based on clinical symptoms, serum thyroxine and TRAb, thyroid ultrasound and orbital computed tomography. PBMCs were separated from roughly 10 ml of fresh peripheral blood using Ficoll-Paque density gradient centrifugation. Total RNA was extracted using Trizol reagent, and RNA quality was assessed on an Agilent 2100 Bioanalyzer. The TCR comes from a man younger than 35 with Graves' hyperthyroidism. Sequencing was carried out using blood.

Read as DNA, the sequence is TGTGCCAGCAGTAAAAGCAGACAGACCTCCTACGAGCAGTACTTC. It encodes CASSKSRQTSYEQYF. The rearranged segments are TRBV2 and TRBJ2-7; the D gene is perhaps TRBD1, on 5 matching bases. Trimming costs V 5 bases and J 0 bases, and their ends lie 14 bases apart. CDR1 and CDR2, per the germline V gene, are SNHLY and FYNNEI. The CDR3 sequence holds 15 residues, the cysteine and phenylalanine included. This entry keeps only the CDR3 DNA: 45 bases, framed from base 1.